This T cell receptor beta chain was observed in a study of esophageal squamous cell carcinoma under preoperative chemotherapy. One entry per CDR3 protein results from TCRdb running MiXCR on the PCR reads. The data contain approximately 12,000 distinct CDR3 sequences, roughly 50% of them singletons. Time point in this sample: before preoperative PTX-NDP chemotherapy. This clonotype is termed large (0.1 to 1%). The length of the CDR3 is 16 residues. From germline, CDR1 is MNHNS and CDR2 SASEGT. This receptor was obtained from a human donor with esophageal squamous cell carcinoma. The donor label of this sample is uncertain. The chain combines TRBV6-1 with TRBJ2-1, with a tentative D call TRBD2 (5 bases). The DNA end is more similar to TRBJ2-5, so the J call may be wrong. This material was collected from a patient given preoperative chemotherapy. CDR3 DNA: TGTGCCAGCAGTGAAGCACTCGACGGCCCCGCGGGGACCCAGTACTTC. Encoded protein: CASSEALDGPAGTQYF.